This TCR beta chain was sequenced for a study of blood T cell repertoires in COVID-19. Repertoires were generated with immunoSEQ multiplex PCR, while TCRdb's copy carries only in-frame clones and drops some. This sample has about 110,000 clones, with 65% to 80% found just once. The CDR3 covers 14 residues. Per the germline V gene, CDR1 is GTSNPN and CDR2 is SVGIG (reference sequence). The germline V and J ends were trimmed by 5 bases and 2 bases, with 14 bases remaining between them. This rearrangement joins TRBV30 to TRBJ2-3; a weak D match, TRBD1 (5 bases). The TCR sequence derives from a man in his 70s with active or convalescent COVID-19. Source material: peripheral blood. The CDR3 bases are TGTGCCTGGGGTCTGGGGCTCATCACAGATACGCAGTATTTT. Translating it yields CAWGLGLITDTQYF.